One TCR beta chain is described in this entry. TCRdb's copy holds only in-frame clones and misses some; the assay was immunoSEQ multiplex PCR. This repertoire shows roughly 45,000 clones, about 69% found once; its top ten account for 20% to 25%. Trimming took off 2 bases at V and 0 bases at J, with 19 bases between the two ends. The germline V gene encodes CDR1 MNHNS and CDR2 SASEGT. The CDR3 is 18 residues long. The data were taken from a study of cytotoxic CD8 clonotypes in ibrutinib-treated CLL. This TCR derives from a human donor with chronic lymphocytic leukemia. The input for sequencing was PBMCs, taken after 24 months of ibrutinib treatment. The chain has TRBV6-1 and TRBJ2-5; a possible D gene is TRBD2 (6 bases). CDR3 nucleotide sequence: TGTGCCAGCAGTGAATTGGGACTGGAGGCCGGGTACCAAGAGACCCAGTACTTC. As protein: CASSELGLEAGYQETQYF.